The 16 T cell receptor beta chains in this list originate from one sample, sequenced in a study of PD-1 blockade in mismatch repair-deficient tumors. Data came from immunoSEQ multiplex PCR; TCRdb stores just in-frame clones and leaves some out. The table records about 120,000 clones, about 86% of them present only once. Sequenced material: peripheral blood, taken 44 weeks after starting pembrolizumab. The receptors were sampled from an adult with mismatch repair-deficient cancer.

The chain couples TRBV9 to TRBJ2-4; 8 bases agree with TRBD2. Germline V lookup: CDR1 SGDLS, CDR2 YYNGEE. J lost 0 bases, V lost 0 bases, and 8 bases had no gene match. CDR3 length: 18 residues. The DNA of the CDR3 is TGTGCCAGCAGCGTAGGGGCGGCTAGCGGGCTAGCCAAAAACATTCAGTACTTC. Translated: CASSVGAASGLAKNIQYF.

J is TRBJ1-2 and V is TRBV10-2; D is unclear. Trimming left V 6 bases short and J 6 bases short, with 14 bases between. Germline-derived CDR1 and CDR2 are WSHSY and SAAADI. The CDR3 is 13 amino acids. The CDR3 spells CASRNGRVDGYTF. The CDR3 DNA reads TGCGCCAGCAGAAACGGACGGGTCGATGGCTACACCTTC.

The V call is TRBV19, the J call TRBJ2-5, with 9 bases lining up with TRBD1. Germline CDR1 LNHDA, CDR2 SQIVND (reference sequence). V gave up 8 bases and J gave up 3 bases; unmatched junction bases: 13. The CDR3 loop spans 16 amino acids. The CDR3 DNA sequence: TGTGCCAGTCCAGCCTCAATCCGGACAGGGGAAGAGACCCAGTACTTC. Translated: CASPASIRTGEETQYF.

V usage is TRBV5-6 and J usage is TRBJ2-2, with 8 bases fitting TRBD1. The germline gives CDR1 SGHDT, CDR2 YYEEEE. The CDR3 is made up of 16 amino acids. V lost 0 bases and J lost 8; bases outside the gene matches: 9. Here the CDR3 DNA reads TGTGCCAGCAGCTTGGACGACAGGGGCTGGATGGGGGAGCTGTTTTTT. Translated: CASSLDDRGWMGELFF.

The chain carries TRBV4-1 and TRBJ2-1; 10 positions agree with TRBD2. V lost 0 bases and J lost 8; bases outside the gene matches: 16. The CDR3 has 19 residues. The germline gives CDR1 MGHRA, CDR2 YSYEKL. The CDR3 reads CASSQDERLAGEARDEQFF. The CDR3 nucleotides are TGCGCCAGCAGCCAAGATGAAAGGCTAGCGGGGGAGGCTCGCGATGAGCAGTTCTTC.

CDR3 in DNA: TGCGCCAGCAGCCAAAGGGGGAGTACCTACGAGCAGTACTTC. It yields the protein CASSQRGSTYEQYF. The chain combines TRBV4-1 with TRBJ2-7; tentative D call: TRBD1 (6 bases). Germline V lookup: CDR1 MGHRA, CDR2 YSYEKL. The V gene lost 2 bases and the J gene lost 2 bases, with 10 bases spanning the gap. This CDR3 spans 14 amino acids.

The chain carries TRBV27 and TRBJ2-1; possible D gene TRBD2, 7 bases. The length of the CDR3 is 14 residues. CDR1 is MNHEY, CDR2 SMNVEV, per germline (reference sequence). Trimming stripped 8 bases from V and 7 bases from J, with 18 bases between. DNA for the CDR3: TGTGCCAGCGGAACTGCGGGGGCGCGTAATGAGCAGTTCTTC. Protein product: CASGTAGARNEQFF.

The count of this clone is one. CDR3 nucleotide sequence: TGCGCCAGCAGCCAAGGACAGCCCTATAGCAATCAGCCCCAGCATTTT. It translates to CASSQGQPYSNQPQHF. The rearrangement uses TRBV4-1 and TRBJ1-5, with D perhaps matching TRBD1 (5 bases). V lost 1 base and J 0 bases, leaving 10 bases between the germline ends. Germline CDR1 and CDR2: MGHRA and YSYEKL. The CDR3 sequence is 16 residues long.

V gene TRBV5-8 combines with J gene TRBJ1-5; D ambiguous. V was trimmed by 4 bases and J by 2 bases, leaving 16 bases between them. Germline CDR1 SGHTS, CDR2 YDEGEE. The CDR3 extends over 16 amino acids. This CDR3 is CASSPPGNSGNQPQHF. In nucleotides, the CDR3 is TGTGCCAGCAGCCCGCCCGGTAATTCCGGCAATCAGCCCCAGCATTTT.

The chain combines TRBV29-1 with TRBJ2-7, with 9 bases fitting TRBD2. Germline V gene sequence: CDR1 SQVTM, CDR2 ANQGSEA. With V trimmed by 0 bases and J by 4 bases, 13 bases remained unmatched. The CDR3 covers 17 residues. The CDR3 spells CSVEDLQGAAGGYEQYF. The CDR3 nucleotides are TGCAGCGTTGAAGATCTTCAGGGTGCAGCGGGAGGATACGAGCAGTACTTC.

This chain joins TRBV7-8 and TRBJ2-7, with D possibly being TRBD1 (6 bases). The V gene's germline CDR1 is SGHVS and CDR2 FQNEAQ. The ends were cut back, 0 bases at V and 2 bases at J, with 8 bases in the middle. CDR3 length: 14 residues. DNA of the CDR3: TGTGCCAGCAGCTTAGCTACAGGGACCTACGAGCAGTACTTC. This sequence encodes CASSLATGTYEQYF.

J is TRBJ2-3 and V is TRBV10-1; D gene uncertain. Trimming stripped 4 bases from V and 6 bases from J, with 14 bases between. Germline V gene sequence: CDR1 WNHNN, CDR2 SYGVQD (reference sequence). The CDR3 sequence is 14 residues long. This CDR3 is CASSVLNPRDTQYF. The CDR3 region has the DNA TGCGCCAGCAGTGTTTTGAACCCTCGGGATACGCAGTATTTT.

The V and J genes are TRBV7-2 and TRBJ2-1; D is possibly TRBD1 (6 bases). Germline V lookup: CDR1 SGHTA, CDR2 FQGNSA. The CDR3 spans 15 residues. V was trimmed by 4 bases and J by 7 bases, leaving 17 bases between them. CDR3 loop: CASSSRVKQGNEQFF. The CDR3 DNA follows: TGTGCCAGCAGCTCGAGGGTTAAACAGGGTAATGAGCAGTTCTTC. Supplemented by reference TRBV7-2 and TRBJ2-1, the full variable domain reads GAGVSQSPSNKVTEKGKDVELRCDPISGHTALYWYRQSLGQGLEFLIYFQGNSAPDKSGLPSDRFSAERTGGSVSTLTIQRTQQEDSAVYLCASSSRVKQGNEQFFGPGTRLTVL.

This chain connects TRBV9 to TRBJ2-1; 15 positions agree with TRBD2. This CDR3 has 16 residues. Germline-derived CDR1 and CDR2 are SGDLS and YYNGEE. J gave up 9 bases and V 3 bases, and 7 bases lay outside the gene matches. The CDR3 here is CASSARTSGRASEQFF. The CDR3 nucleotides are TGTGCCAGCAGCGCCCGGACTAGCGGGAGGGCGAGTGAGCAGTTCTTC.

The gene calls are TRBV28 and TRBJ2-3; TRBD2 might be the D (5 bases). Trimming cost V 2 bases and J 2 bases, with 14 bases left between them. Germline CDR1 reads MDHEN; CDR2 reads SYDVKM. CDR3 length equals 16 residues. CDR3 region: CASSLIYRGATDTQYF. The CDR3 DNA reads TGTGCCAGCAGTTTAATCTATCGGGGTGCCACAGATACGCAGTATTTT.

This chain uses TRBV10-2 with TRBJ2-5; D not resolved. V lost 4 bases and J 5 bases, leaving 8 bases between the germline ends. Looked up from germline, CDR1 is WSHSY and CDR2 is SAAADI. There are 12 residues in the CDR3. The CDR3 loop reads CASSGPGETQYF. The CDR3 DNA reads TGCGCCAGCAGTGGGCCCGGGGAGACCCAGTACTTC.